The TCR beta chain under discussion was sequenced for a study of T cell responses to AZD1222 COVID-19 vaccine. Assay used: immunoSEQ multiplex PCR; TCRdb lists only in-frame clones, some missing. The repertoire consists of 90,000 to 140,000 clones, with 82% occurring once and the leading ten covering 4% to 6%. A word on this clone: Its specificity is not known.

Study-wide results and caveats: Vaccination with two AZD1222 doses was followed by a rise in Spike-specific TCR breadth and depth.

The CDR3 is 14 residues long. The V end was cut by 6 bases, the J end by 3 bases, with 11 bases between. Germline V gene data show CDR1 as LNHDA and CDR2 as SQIVND (reference sequence). The chain links TRBV19 to TRBJ2-2; D gene uncertain. This TCR was sampled from an adult in good health. This specimen was peripheral blood, taken on day 0 of AZD1222 vaccination. The DNA for the CDR3 is TGTGCCAGTAGCTTAGGAGTTTACACCGGGGAGCTGTTTTTT. Amino acids: CASSLGVYTGELFF. The full variable domain, rest sourced from reference TRBV19 and TRBJ2-2, is DGGITQSPKYLFRKEGQNVTLSCEQNLNHDAMYWYRQDPGQGLRLIYYSQIVNDFQKGDIAEGYSVSREKKESFPLTVTSAQKNPTAFYLCASSLGVYTGELFFGEGSRLTVL.